Shown below are 20 T cell receptor beta chains from a single sample sequenced in a study of neurological immune-mediated disorders. One entry per CDR3 protein results from TCRdb running MiXCR on the 5' RACE reads. The sample yields about 60,000 distinct CDR3 sequences, 3% to 4% seen once. Sequencing was carried out using PBMCs. The origin of the receptors is a woman aged 55-70 years with multiple sclerosis.

This clonotype was observed many times. The V and J genes are TRBV20-1 and TRBJ2-1, with no clear D. Germline values: CDR1 DFQATT, CDR2 SNEGSKA (reference sequence). Trimming removed 0 bases at V and 1 base at J, with 1 base between. The CDR3 totals 12 residues. The DNA for the CDR3 is TGCAGTGCTAGAGAATCCTACAATGAGCAGTTCTTC. Residues: CSARESYNEQFF.

This clonotype was detected many times. V is TRBV28 and J is TRBJ2-7; 11 nucleotides align to TRBD1. V gave up 5 bases and J gave up 2 bases; unmatched junction bases: 5. The CDR3 spans 15 residues. Germline CDR1 is MDHEN and CDR2 is SYDVKM. The CDR3 nucleotides are TGTGCCAGCAGTGGACCGGGACAGGGGGCCTACGAGCAGTACTTC. This gives the protein CASSGPGQGAYEQYF.

This clonotype came up many times. The V and J genes are TRBV5-1 and TRBJ1-2; D may be TRBD1 (6 bases). Trimming took off 5 bases at V and 4 bases at J, with 21 bases between the two ends. This CDR3 is 16 amino acids long. CDR1 is SGHRS, CDR2 YFSETQ, per germline. The CDR3 DNA reads TGCGCCAGCAGACCGTGGGACACCTCCTTTCCCTATGGCTACACCTTC. Translating it yields CASRPWDTSFPYGYTF.

There are many counts of this clonotype. V gene TRBV29-1 combines with J gene TRBJ2-6; 7 nucleotides match TRBD1. Germline-derived CDR1 and CDR2 are SQVTM and ANQGSEA. There are 15 residues in the CDR3. The junction had 8 bases not matched to a gene; V was cut back by 7 bases and J by 2 bases. In DNA form, the CDR3 reads TGCAGCGCCAGACAGGGCTCCGCTGGGGCCAACGTCCTGACTTTC. It specifies CSARQGSAGANVLTF.

This clonotype was counted at least ten times. The chain links TRBV28 to TRBJ2-1, with D maybe TRBD2 (5 bases). V lost 6 bases and J 8 bases, leaving 14 bases between the germline ends. Germline CDR1 is MDHEN and CDR2 is SYDVKM. The CDR3 runs to 13 residues. The DNA for the CDR3 is TGTGCCAGCAGCCCTTTCAACGGGGATGAGCAGTTCTTC. As protein: CASSPFNGDEQFF.

Ten or more counts support this clonotype. The chain couples TRBV5-1 to TRBJ2-1; D uncertain. Trimming pared 5 bases from V and 0 bases from J, leaving 6 bases between. The CDR3 length is 13 residues. Per germline, CDR1 SGHRS and CDR2 YFSETQ. CDR3 sequence (DNA): TGCGCCAGCAGGACATTCTCCTACAATGAGCAGTTCTTC. Translating it yields CASRTFSYNEQFF.

Many counts were recorded for this clonotype. V is TRBV5-1 and J is TRBJ2-2; 11 bases align to TRBD2. V lost 1 base and J lost 5; bases outside the gene matches: 10. Germline lookup yields CDR1 SGHRS and CDR2 YFSETQ. The CDR3 has 18 amino acids. The CDR3 protein is CASSLWSTSGSWTGELFF. CDR3 DNA: TGCGCCAGCAGCTTGTGGTCCACTAGCGGGAGTTGGACCGGGGAGCTGTTTTTT.

This clonotype was seen at least ten times. The rearrangement joins TRBV12-3 or TRBV12-4 to TRBJ2-3; D unclear. The CDR3 spans 15 residues. V was shortened by 3 bases and J by 2 bases, with 12 bases between the two germline ends. The CDR3, as DNA: TGTGCCAGCAGTTTCGTAGTTCTCGACACAGATACGCAGTATTTT. Protein product: CASSFVVLDTDTQYF.

The chain is built from TRBV28 and TRBJ2-5; 7 positions agree with TRBD2. V gave up 5 bases and J gave up 4 bases; unmatched junction bases: 10. The CDR3 runs to 15 residues. Germline values: CDR1 MDHEN, CDR2 SYDVKM. CDR3 DNA sequence: TGTGCCAGCAGTCCGCCGACTAGCATGGGAGAGACCCAGTACTTC. Its protein product is CASSPPTSMGETQYF.

The table lists this clonotype with many counts. This rearrangement joins TRBV12-3 or TRBV12-4 to TRBJ1-4; D not resolved. The CDR3 runs 14 residues. The germline V and J ends were trimmed by 7 bases and 5 bases, with 14 bases remaining between them. The CDR3 nucleotides read TGTGCCAGCAAACCGTCCCATCCGAATGAAAAACTGTTTTTT. Amino acid sequence: CASKPSHPNEKLFF.

At least ten counts were recorded for this clonotype. The chain links TRBV7-9 to TRBJ2-3, with 13 bases lining up with TRBD2. Germline V gene lookup returns CDR1 SEHNR and CDR2 FQNEAQ (reference sequence). The CDR3 is made up of 14 amino acids. Trimming took 8 bases from V and 5 from J; bases not matched to a gene: 4. The CDR3 nucleotides read TGTGCCAGCTGGACTAGCGGGAGAGTAGATACGCAGTATTTT. Amino acid sequence: CASWTSGRVDTQYF.

This clonotype has at least ten counts. The chain joins TRBV20-1 to TRBJ1-6; 7 bases map to TRBD1. V lost 6 bases and J lost 10; bases outside the gene matches: 6. The CDR3 runs to 12 residues. From germline, CDR1 is DFQATT and CDR2 SNEGSKA (reference sequence). The CDR3: CSAADRESPLHF. The CDR3 nucleotides are TGCAGTGCAGCTGACAGGGAATCACCCCTCCACTTT.

The table lists this clonotype with a count of one. The CDR3 end shows no conserved phenylalanine or tryptophan, and so a read error is likely. V gene TRBV15 combines with J gene TRBJ2-5, with TRBD1 identical over 11 bases. This CDR3 is 15 amino acids long. Germline lookup yields CDR1 LNHNV and CDR2 YYDKDF (reference sequence). J gave up 5 bases and V 4 bases, and 6 bases lay outside the gene matches. This chain's CDR3 is CATSMGQGGSETQYN. The CDR3 nucleotides read TGTGCCACCAGCATGGGACAGGGGGGTTCGGAGACCCAGTACAAC.

This clonotype was counted many times. The gene calls are TRBV9 and TRBJ2-1; the D is unclear. Germline lookup yields CDR1 SGDLS and CDR2 YYNGEE. The CDR3 contains 14 residues. V lost 0 bases to trimming and J lost 3 bases, with 7 bases between them. CDR3 protein: CASSVATVYNEQFF. The CDR3 coding sequence is TGTGCCAGCAGCGTAGCAACAGTCTACAATGAGCAGTTCTTC.

This clonotype was observed many times. The chain recombines TRBV6-5 with TRBJ2-7; 9 nucleotides match TRBD2. This CDR3 spans 15 amino acids. Germline lookup yields CDR1 MNHEY and CDR2 SVGAGI. V lost 2 bases to trimming and J lost 5 bases; unmatched junction nucleotides: 7. CDR3 sequence (DNA): TGTGCCAGCAGTTACGTTCTTAGCGGGAGTGACGAGCAGTACTTC. Translating gives CASSYVLSGSDEQYF.

This clonotype was observed at least ten times. The chain links TRBV5-1 to TRBJ1-2; D might be TRBD1 (5 bases). From germline, CDR1 is SGHRS and CDR2 YFSETQ. V lost 4 bases and J lost 2, with 9 bases in between. The CDR3 has 13 residues. The CDR3 reads CASSTDRNYGYTF. The CDR3 DNA follows: TGCGCCAGCAGCACTGACAGAAACTATGGCTACACCTTC.

This clonotype was found many times. The chain is built from TRBV20-1 and TRBJ1-4; D is undetermined. CDR3 length equals 13 residues. Trimming left V 0 bases short and J 2 bases short, with 4 bases between. Germline CDR1 is DFQATT and CDR2 is SNEGSKA (reference sequence). Here the CDR3 DNA reads TGCAGTGCTAGAGACCTGACTAATGAAAAACTGTTTTTT. This codes for CSARDLTNEKLFF.

This clonotype was counted many times. CDR3 coding DNA: TGTGCCAGCAGCCAAAGGCCTAGCACAACAGATACGCAGTATTTT. Translation: CASSQRPSTTDTQYF. This chain connects TRBV4-2 to TRBJ2-3; tentatively, D is TRBD2 (5 bases). The CDR3 is 15 residues long. The germline V gene has CDR1 LGHNA and CDR2 YNFKEQ. Trimming left V 2 bases short and J 3 bases short, with 12 bases between.

This clonotype was picked up many times. The chain joins TRBV7-9 to TRBJ2-7; 8 nucleotides align to TRBD2. This CDR3 region has 16 residues. V trimming: 0 bases; J trimming: 2 bases; junction bases outside the gene matches: 6. Germline loops: CDR1 SEHNR, CDR2 FQNEAQ (reference sequence). CDR3 region: CASSLALTSGPYEQYF. The CDR3 nucleotides read TGTGCCAGCAGCTTAGCTCTAACTAGCGGACCCTACGAGCAGTACTTC.

This clonotype came up many times. The rearrangement links TRBV20-1 to TRBJ1-1, with D uncertain. CDR1 DFQATT and CDR2 SNEGSKA come from the germline V gene (reference sequence). The ends were cut back, 6 bases at V and 1 base at J, with 12 bases in the middle. CDR3 length equals 13 residues. CDR3: CSAVGAGNTEAFF. As DNA, the CDR3 is TGCAGTGCAGTCGGAGCGGGGAACACTGAAGCTTTCTTT.